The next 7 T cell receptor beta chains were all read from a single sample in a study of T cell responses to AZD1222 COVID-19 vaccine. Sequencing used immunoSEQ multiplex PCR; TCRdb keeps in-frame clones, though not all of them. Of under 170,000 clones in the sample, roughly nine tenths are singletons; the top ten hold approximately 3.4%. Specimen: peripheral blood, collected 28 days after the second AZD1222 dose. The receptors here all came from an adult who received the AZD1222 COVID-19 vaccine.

The CDR3 nucleotides read TGTGCCAGCAGTTACGGGCGGGAGCAGCACGAGCAGTACTTC. Translating it yields CASSYGREQHEQYF. The chain joins TRBV6-5 to TRBJ2-7; 7 positions agree with TRBD2. V lost 2 bases to trimming and J lost 5 bases; unmatched junction nucleotides: 6. Germline V gives CDR1 MNHEY, CDR2 SVGAGI. This CDR3 contains 14 residues.

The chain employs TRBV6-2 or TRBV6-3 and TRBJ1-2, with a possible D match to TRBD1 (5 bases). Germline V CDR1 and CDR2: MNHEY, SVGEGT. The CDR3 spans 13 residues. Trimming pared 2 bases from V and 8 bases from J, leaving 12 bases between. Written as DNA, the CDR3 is TGTGCCAGCAGTTACCCAGGACATTTGGGCTACACCTTC. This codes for CASSYPGHLGYTF.

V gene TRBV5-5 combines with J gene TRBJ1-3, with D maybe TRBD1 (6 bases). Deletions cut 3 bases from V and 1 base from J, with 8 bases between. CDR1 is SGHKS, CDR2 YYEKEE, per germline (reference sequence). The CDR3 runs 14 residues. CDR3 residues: CASSSRGSGNTIYF. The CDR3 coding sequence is TGTGCCAGCAGCTCCAGGGGATCTGGAAACACCATATATTTT.

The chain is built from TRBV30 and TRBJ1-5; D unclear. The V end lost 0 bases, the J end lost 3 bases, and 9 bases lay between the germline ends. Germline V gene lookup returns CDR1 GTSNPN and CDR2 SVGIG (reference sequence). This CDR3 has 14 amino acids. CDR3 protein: CAWSVGQANQPQHF. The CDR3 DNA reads TGTGCCTGGAGTGTTGGGCAGGCCAATCAGCCCCAGCATTTT.

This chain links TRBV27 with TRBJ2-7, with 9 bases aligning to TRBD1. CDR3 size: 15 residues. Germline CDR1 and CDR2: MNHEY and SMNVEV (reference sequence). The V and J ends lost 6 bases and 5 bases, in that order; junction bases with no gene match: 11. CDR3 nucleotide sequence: TGTGCCAGCAGCTTTAGACAGGGGGGAAAAAACGAGCAGTACTTC. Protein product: CASSFRQGGKNEQYF.

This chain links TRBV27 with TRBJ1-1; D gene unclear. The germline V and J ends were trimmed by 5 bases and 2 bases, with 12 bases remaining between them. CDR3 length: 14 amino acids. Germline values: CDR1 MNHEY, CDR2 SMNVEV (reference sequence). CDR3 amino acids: CASSPWTGNTEAFF. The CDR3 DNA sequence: TGTGCCAGCAGTCCCTGGACCGGCAACACTGAAGCTTTCTTT.

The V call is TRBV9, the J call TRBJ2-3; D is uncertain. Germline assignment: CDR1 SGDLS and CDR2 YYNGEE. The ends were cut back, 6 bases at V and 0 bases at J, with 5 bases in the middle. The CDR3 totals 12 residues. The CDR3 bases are TGTGCCAGCAATCCTAGCACAGATACGCAGTATTTT. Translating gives CASNPSTDTQYF. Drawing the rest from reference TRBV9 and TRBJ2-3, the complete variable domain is DSGVTQTPKHLITATGQRVTLRCSPRSGDLSVYWYQQSLDQGLQFLIQYYNGEERAKGNILERFSAQQFPDLHSELNLSSLELGDSALYFCASNPSTDTQYFGPGTRLTVL.